This is a list of T cell receptor beta chains from one sample in a study of T cell responses to AZD1222 COVID-19 vaccine. Clones were sequenced by immunoSEQ multiplex PCR, and TCRdb holds only the in-frame ones, with some missing. Here the sample spans roughly 200,000 clones, approximately 92% being singletons. The sample here was peripheral blood, taken on day 0 of AZD1222 vaccination. These receptors were taken from an adult in good health. The CDR3 runs from the conserved cysteine through the conserved F or W. Fields, in order: V gene, J gene, clone size, D gene, CDR3 DNA, CDR3 protein. D genes are given only for firm matches. Some rows have no size entry. The others give once, few or many, or a class for an expanded clone.

>TRBV5-1|TRBJ2-3|NA|TRBD2
TGCGCCAGCAGCTTACCTAGCGGGGGGGCCACAGATACGCAGTATTTT
CASSLPSGGATDTQYF
>TRBV11-1|TRBJ1-1|NA|NA
TGTGCCAGCAGCTCAGGATTGAACACTGAAGCTTTCTTT
CASSSGLNTEAFF
>TRBV5-1|TRBJ2-7|NA|TRBD1
TGCGCCAGCAGCTTGTCGCCGGGACAGAACTACGAGCAGTACTTC
CASSLSPGQNYEQYF
>TRBV29-1|TRBJ2-7|NA|TRBD1
TGCAGCGGCCGGGACAGCCTATACGAGCAGTACTTC
CSGRDSLYEQYF
>TRBV27|TRBJ1-6|NA|NA
TGTGCCAGCAGTCCCCAGCCAAGCTCCTATAATTCACCCCTCCACTTT
CASSPQPSSYNSPLHF
>TRBV5-1|TRBJ1-1|NA|NA
TGCGCCAGCAGCTTAGGGCAGGGTGGGAGGAACACTGAAGCTTTCTTT
CASSLGQGGRNTEAFF
>TRBV18|TRBJ1-4|NA|NA
TGTGCCAGCTCACAAGTCCCACTTCAGGGGCGGGCTAATGAAAAACTGTTTTTT
CASSQVPLQGRANEKLFF
>TRBV6-6|TRBJ2-1|NA|TRBD1
TGTGCCAGTAGAGACCCGGGACAGGGAAATGTCAGGGAGTTCTTC
CASRDPGQGNVREFF
>TRBV5-5|TRBJ2-5|NA|TRBD1
TGTGCCAGCTCCGGGACAGGGTCGGAGACCCAGTACTTC
CASSGTGSETQYF
>TRBV6-1|TRBJ1-2|once|NA
TGTGCCAGCAGTGAAGCCGGCAACTATGGCTACACCTTC
CASSEAGNYGYTF
>TRBV14|TRBJ1-2|NA|TRBD1
TGTGCCAGCAGCCAATTGGGACAGGGACCCAACTATGGCTACACCTTC
CASSQLGQGPNYGYTF
>TRBV5-8|TRBJ1-1|NA|NA
TGTGCCAGCAGCTGGGGGGTGAGAACTGAAGCTTTCTTT
CASSWGVRTEAFF
>TRBV5-1|TRBJ1-5|NA|NA
TGCGCCAGCAGCTTCTCCGGGACGGTAAATCAGCCCCAGCATTTT
CASSFSGTVNQPQHF
>TRBV4-3|TRBJ1-6|NA|NA
TGCGCCAGCAGCGATCGCTGGACTAATAATTCACCCCTCCACTTT
CASSDRWTNNSPLHF
>TRBV14|TRBJ1-6|NA|NA
TGTGCCAGCAGCCAAGGCACAGGGATACGATCACCCCTCCACTTT
CASSQGTGIRSPLHF
>TRBV2|TRBJ1-6|NA|TRBD1
TGTGCCAGCAGTGGCCTATCAGACAGGGTGGGTTCACCCCTCCACTTT
CASSGLSDRVGSPLHF
>TRBV10-1|TRBJ2-1|NA|NA
TGCGCCAGCAGTGAGTCGGGGGTCCGTGGTAATGAGCAGTTCTTC
CASSESGVRGNEQFF
>TRBV7-7|TRBJ2-7|once|NA
TGTGCCAGCAGCGTAGCCCCCCCCGGGGCAGGCCCCTACGAGCAGTACTTC
CASSVAPPGAGPYEQYF